These T cell receptor beta chains were read from a single sample in a study of cytotoxic CD8 clonotypes in ibrutinib-treated CLL. The table came from immunoSEQ multiplex PCR; TCRdb's copy has only in-frame clones and leaves some out. The sample has about 200,000 clones, around 75% seen once. The sequencing used PBMCs, collected after 12 months of ibrutinib treatment. These receptors all come from a human donor with chronic lymphocytic leukemia. Both conserved end residues are part of each CDR3. The D gene is left open where the match is weak. For some rows the clone size is stated as once, few or many, or as a class when expanded; others skip it.

j_call: TRBJ1-2; clone_size: NA; d_call: NA; v_call: TRBV27; cdr3_aa: CASSFRAGSGYTF; cdr3_nt: TGTGCCAGCAGTTTCAGGGCGGGGAGTGGCTACACCTTC
j_call: TRBJ1-2; clone_size: few; d_call: NA; v_call: TRBV5-8; cdr3_aa: CASSLAGVWYYGYTF; cdr3_nt: TGTGCCAGCAGCTTAGCAGGGGTATGGTACTATGGCTACACCTTC
j_call: TRBJ2-1; clone_size: NA; d_call: NA; v_call: TRBV4-1; cdr3_aa: CASSQVTGARGNEQFF; cdr3_nt: TGCGCCAGCAGCCAAGTGACGGGAGCGAGGGGCAATGAGCAGTTCTTC
j_call: TRBJ1-1; clone_size: NA; d_call: NA; v_call: TRBV28; cdr3_aa: CASIILGAEAFF; cdr3_nt: TGTGCCAGCATTATTTTGGGGGCTGAAGCTTTCTTT
j_call: TRBJ1-1; clone_size: NA; d_call: NA; v_call: TRBV11-2; cdr3_aa: CASSLEFREAFF; cdr3_nt: TGTGCCAGCAGCTTAGAATTCCGAGAGGCTTTCTTT
j_call: TRBJ2-1; clone_size: NA; d_call: NA; v_call: TRBV5-1; cdr3_aa: CASSLGAGRPYNEQFF; cdr3_nt: TGCGCCAGCAGCTTGGGGGCCGGGCGCCCCTACAATGAGCAGTTCTTC
j_call: TRBJ2-5; clone_size: NA; d_call: TRBD2; v_call: TRBV15; cdr3_aa: CATSSGMTSGQETQYF; cdr3_nt: TGTGCCACCAGCAGTGGTATGACTAGCGGCCAAGAGACCCAGTACTTC
j_call: TRBJ2-3; clone_size: few; d_call: NA; v_call: TRBV29-1; cdr3_aa: CSVESGISTDTQYF; cdr3_nt: TGCAGCGTTGAATCAGGGATTAGCACAGATACGCAGTATTTT
j_call: TRBJ1-1; clone_size: NA; d_call: NA; v_call: TRBV5-1; cdr3_aa: CASSPQPGLWNTEAFF; cdr3_nt: TGCGCCAGCAGCCCCCAACCGGGACTCTGGAACACTGAAGCTTTCTTT
j_call: TRBJ1-1; clone_size: NA; d_call: NA; v_call: TRBV18; cdr3_aa: CASSPQGYFTNTEAFF; cdr3_nt: TGTGCCAGCTCACCACAGGGTTATTTCACGAACACTGAAGCTTTCTTT